This record looks at one TCR beta chain sequence and its context. Its antigen is undetermined. Profiled with immunoSEQ multiplex PCR; TCRdb holds only in-frame clones, not every one. Among 160,000 or so clones listed, 90% were seen once. The data belong to a study of T cell responses to AZD1222 COVID-19 vaccine. General study points: Just a handful of AZD1222 recipients were seropositive at baseline.

V was cut by 5 bases and J by 9 bases, with 11 bases left in between. This CDR3 spans 11 amino acids. Looked up from germline, CDR1 is DFQATT and CDR2 is SNEGSKA (reference sequence). The specimen comprised peripheral blood, sampled 28 days after the second AZD1222 dose. J is TRBJ2-1 and V is TRBV20-1, with D tentatively TRBD2 (6 bases). The sequence came from an adult who received the AZD1222 COVID-19 vaccine. CDR3 amino acids: CSAPRLGEQFF. The CDR3 coding sequence is TGCAGTGCTCCGCGACTAGGTGAGCAGTTCTTC.